A single sample is the source of the 15 T cell receptor beta chains below, sequenced in a study of CD8 T cells in Susac syndrome. Random hexamers served to reverse transcribe roughly 0.45 to 1 ug RNA. TCRdb used MiXCR to reprocess the immunoSEQ multiplex PCR reads, holding one entry per CDR3 protein. The table has around 190,000 distinct CDR3 sequences, roughly 92% seen once. Sample: CD4+ T cells from PBMCs. These receptors all stem from a human donor in good health.

V gene TRBV10-3 combines with J gene TRBJ1-6; 8 bases map to TRBD1. Looked up from germline, CDR1 is ENHRY and CDR2 is SYGVKD. V shed 0 bases, J shed 7 bases, and the junction held 2 bases outside the gene matches. The CDR3 length is 15 residues. In nucleotides, the CDR3 is TGTGCCATCAGTGAGTCGGACAGGGAGAATTCACCCCTCCACTTT. The encoded protein is CAISESDRENSPLHF.

This clonotype was recorded once. V and J are TRBV7-9 and TRBJ2-7; D ambiguous. CDR3 length: 13 residues. V lost 2 bases and J lost 7, with 12 bases in between. Germline CDR1 SEHNR, CDR2 FQNEAQ (reference sequence). The chain's CDR3 is CASSLSAAEEQYF. In DNA form, the CDR3 reads TGTGCCAGCAGCTTAAGCGCTGCGGAGGAGCAGTACTTC.

The chain has TRBV28 and TRBJ1-1; possible D gene TRBD1, 6 bases. The germline V gene has CDR1 MDHEN and CDR2 SYDVKM. The CDR3 totals 12 residues. V lost 8 bases and J lost 4, with 11 bases in between. The CDR3 region is CASERGGTEAFF. CDR3 DNA: TGTGCCAGCGAAAGGGGGGGCACTGAAGCTTTCTTT. Using reference TRBV28 and TRBJ1-1 for the parts outside the CDR3, the full variable domain is DVKVTQSSRYLVKRTGEKVFLECVQDMDHENMFWYRQDPGLGLRLIYFSYDVKMKEKGDIPEGYSVSREKKERFSLILESASTNQTSMYLCASERGGTEAFFGQGTRLTVV.

This chain joins TRBV19 and TRBJ1-6; a possible D gene is TRBD1 (5 bases). CDR3 length: 15 amino acids. Germline V gives CDR1 LNHDA, CDR2 SQIVND (reference sequence). The V end was cut by 4 bases, the J end by 5 bases, with 12 bases between. DNA of the CDR3: TGTGCCAGTAGTAGTTGGACACCGGATAATTCACCCCTCCACTTT. Protein: CASSSWTPDNSPLHF. The variable domain in full, with the rest retrieved from reference TRBV19 and TRBJ1-6, is DGGITQSPKYLFRKEGQNVTLSCEQNLNHDAMYWYRQDPGQGLRLIYYSQIVNDFQKGDIAEGYSVSREKKESFPLTVTSAQKNPTAFYLCASSSWTPDNSPLHFGNGTRLTVT.

The chain has TRBV20-1 and TRBJ2-5; a weak D match, TRBD1 (5 bases). V lost 6 bases and J lost 4, with 12 bases in between. The germline V gene encodes CDR1 DFQATT and CDR2 SNEGSKA (reference sequence). The CDR3 contains 12 residues. This CDR3 reads CSALQGGETQYF. The CDR3 DNA sequence: TGCAGTGCCCTGCAGGGCGGAGAGACCCAGTACTTC.

This chain links TRBV7-9 with TRBJ2-7; D might be TRBD1 or TRBD2, each matching 5 bases. Trimming cost V 5 bases and J 4 bases, with 18 bases left between them. Germline CDR1 reads SEHNR; CDR2 reads FQNEAQ (reference sequence). This CDR3 has 15 residues. CDR3 amino acids: CASSPTGRSNYEQYF. CDR3 DNA sequence: TGTGCCAGCAGCCCCACGGGACGGTCTAATTACGAGCAGTACTTC.

The CDR3 DNA is TGTGCCAGCAGTCCCCCCCGGGGCAGGGATGAGCAGTTCTTC. This codes for CASSPPRGRDEQFF. The rearrangement joins TRBV6-2 or TRBV6-3 to TRBJ2-1; D possibly uses TRBD1 or TRBD2 (5 bases each). Per germline, CDR1 MNHEY and CDR2 SVGEGT. CDR3 size: 14 residues. V dropped 5 bases and J dropped 8 bases, with 16 bases sitting between them.

The V and J genes are TRBV6-6 and TRBJ1-2; TRBD1 agrees at 7 bases. CDR1 and CDR2 (germline): MNHNY, SVGAGI (reference sequence). After removal of 5 bases from V and 9 bases from J, the junction contained 18 bases not matched to a gene. This CDR3 contains 16 residues. The CDR3 DNA sequence: TGTGCCAGCAGTCCCACCGGGACAGATGGCGCGGCTAGCTACACCTTC. Protein sequence: CASSPTGTDGAASYTF.

This chain joins TRBV28 and TRBJ1-4, with TRBD1 as a possible D gene (5 bases). The germline V and J ends were trimmed by 7 bases and 4 bases, with 10 bases remaining between them. This CDR3 comprises 13 residues. Germline V lookup: CDR1 MDHEN, CDR2 SYDVKM. The CDR3 reads CASTMTVNEKLFF. The CDR3 DNA reads TGTGCCAGCACTATGACAGTTAATGAAAAACTGTTTTTT.

The chain has TRBV27 and TRBJ2-7; 10 bases fit TRBD2. Germline V CDR1 and CDR2: MNHEY, SMNVEV (reference sequence). V was clipped by 8 bases and J by 6 bases; unmatched bases: 10. The CDR3 sequence is 14 residues long. CDR3 in amino acids: CASGPVLAGVEQYF. The CDR3 region has the DNA TGTGCCAGCGGACCCGTTCTAGCGGGGGTCGAGCAGTACTTC.

This clonotype was seen just once. The rearrangement uses TRBV7-9 and TRBJ1-2; D not resolved. Per germline, CDR1 SEHNR and CDR2 FQNEAQ (reference sequence). Between the trimmed V and J ends, which lost 1 base and 6 bases, there was a span of 9 bases. The length of the CDR3 is 13 residues. The CDR3 sequence is CASSLEIIDGYTF. The CDR3 bases are TGTGCCAGCAGCTTAGAGATTATTGATGGCTACACCTTC.

The chain employs TRBV7-6 and TRBJ1-5, with unresolved D. V was pared by 7 bases and J by 1 base, with 14 bases between. CDR3 length: 15 residues. CDR1 and CDR2 (germline): SGHVS, FNYEAQ. DNA of the CDR3: TGTGCCAGCACCCCTACTGGGCAGAGCAATCAGCCCCAGCATTTT. Translation gives CASTPTGQSNQPQHF.

The rearrangement links TRBV11-2 to TRBJ1-2; tentative D call: TRBD1 (6 bases). Trimming took off 3 bases at V and 1 base at J, with 12 bases between the two ends. Germline V gene data show CDR1 as SGHAT and CDR2 as FQNNGV. CDR3 length: 15 residues. The CDR3 DNA is TGTGCCAGCAGCTTCGAGGGGGATCTTAACTATGGCTACACCTTC. As protein: CASSFEGDLNYGYTF.

CDR3 region: CASSLGQWTGANVLTF. The CDR3 coding sequence is TGCGCCAGCAGCTTGGGACAGTGGACTGGGGCCAACGTCCTGACTTTC. This chain links TRBV5-1 with TRBJ2-6; possible D gene TRBD1, 5 bases. V was cut by 0 bases and J by 2 bases, with 9 bases left in between. This CDR3 is 16 amino acids long. Looked up from germline, CDR1 is SGHRS and CDR2 is YFSETQ.

The chain couples TRBV2 to TRBJ2-3; unclear D gene. Trimming removed 5 bases from V and 2 bases from J, with 14 bases in between. The CDR3 spans 15 residues. CDR1 and CDR2 (germline): SNHLY, FYNNEI. The CDR3 DNA sequence: TGTGCCAGCAGTACCTTCGGTGCCTTCACAGATACGCAGTATTTT. Amino acid sequence: CASSTFGAFTDTQYF. Full variable domain (rest looked up from reference TRBV2 and TRBJ2-3): EPEVTQTPSHQVTQMGQEVILRCVPISNHLYFYWYRQILGQKVEFLVSFYNNEISEKSEIFDDQFSVERPDGSNFTLKIRSTKLEDSAMYFCASSTFGAFTDTQYFGPGTRLTVL.